The T cell receptor (beta chain) described here comes from a study of breast tumors, draining lymph nodes, adjacent tissues. Study outcomes and limitations: Tumor TCR diversity was below lymph nodes but above nontumor tissue. Luminal-like breast cancer showed significantly higher tumor–nontumor repertoire similarity than basal-like.

About this clonotype itself: Its specificity is not known.

Trimming stripped 0 bases from V and 4 bases from J, with 7 bases between. CDR3 length: 13 amino acids. The germline V gene encodes CDR1 SNHLY and CDR2 FYNNEI. TCRdb independently ran MiXCR on the multiplex PCR reads; one entry per CDR3 protein. Of 150,000 to 250,000 distinct CDR3 sequences listed, approximately 30% were seen once; the top ten hold 4% to 4.5%. Breast cancer patients provided tissue from their axillary draining lymph nodes. The origin of this receptor is a female donor with breast cancer. Some clones in this sample may be carry-over from other donors' samples. Sequenced input: axillary lymph node tissue. The chain couples TRBV2 to TRBJ2-7, with unresolved D. DNA for the CDR3: TGTGCCAGCAGTGAAGCGCCCAGATACGAGCAGTACGTC. It encodes CASSEAPRYEQYV.